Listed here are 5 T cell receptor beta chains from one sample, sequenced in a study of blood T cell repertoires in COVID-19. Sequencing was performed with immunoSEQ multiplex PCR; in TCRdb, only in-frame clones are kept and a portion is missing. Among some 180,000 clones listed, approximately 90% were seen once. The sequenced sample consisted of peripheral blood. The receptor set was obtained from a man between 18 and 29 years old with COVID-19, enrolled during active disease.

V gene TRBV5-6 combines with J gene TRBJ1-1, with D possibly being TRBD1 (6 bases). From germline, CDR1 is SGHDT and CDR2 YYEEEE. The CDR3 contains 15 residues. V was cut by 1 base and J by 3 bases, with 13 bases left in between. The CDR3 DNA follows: TGTGCCAGCAGCTTGCCCGGGAGGGGGGACACTGAAGCTTTCTTT. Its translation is CASSLPGRGDTEAFF.

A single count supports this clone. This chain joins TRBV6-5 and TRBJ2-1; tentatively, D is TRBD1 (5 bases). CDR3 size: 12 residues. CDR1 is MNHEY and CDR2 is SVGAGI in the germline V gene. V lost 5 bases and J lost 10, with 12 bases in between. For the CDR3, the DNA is TGTGCCAGCAGTCCTTCAGGGTTGGAGCAGTTCTTC. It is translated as CASSPSGLEQFF.

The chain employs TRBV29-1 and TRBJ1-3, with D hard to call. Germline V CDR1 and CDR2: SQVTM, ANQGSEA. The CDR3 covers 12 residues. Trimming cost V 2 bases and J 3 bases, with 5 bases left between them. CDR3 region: CSVETDGNTIYF. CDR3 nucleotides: TGCAGCGTTGAAACAGATGGAAACACCATATATTTT.

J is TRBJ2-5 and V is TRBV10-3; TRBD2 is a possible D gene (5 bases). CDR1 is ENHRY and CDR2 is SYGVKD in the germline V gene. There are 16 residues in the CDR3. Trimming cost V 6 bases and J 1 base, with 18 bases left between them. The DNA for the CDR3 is TGTGCCATCAGCGGTTTGCTAGGAGGCGCCCAAGAGACCCAGTACTTC. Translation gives CAISGLLGGAQETQYF.

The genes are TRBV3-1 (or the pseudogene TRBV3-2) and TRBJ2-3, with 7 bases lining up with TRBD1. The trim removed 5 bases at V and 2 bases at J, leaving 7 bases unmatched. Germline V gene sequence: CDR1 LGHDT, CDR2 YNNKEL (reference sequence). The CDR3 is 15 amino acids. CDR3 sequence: CASSRGQIITDTQYF. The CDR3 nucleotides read TGTGCCAGCAGCAGGGGACAGATTATCACAGATACGCAGTATTTT.